These T cell receptor beta chains were read from a single sample in a study of early T cells in non-severe SARS-CoV-2 infection. MiXCR, run by TCRdb on the 5' RACE reads, gives a single entry per CDR3 protein. The sample has around 52,000 distinct CDR3 sequences; 10% to 15% are singletons. The material sequenced was whole blood. These receptors were obtained from an adult who was a healthcare worker with PCR-confirmed SARS-CoV-2 infection or an uninfected control (not recorded which). CDR3s include the opening cysteine and the closing phenylalanine or tryptophan. The D gene is left open where the match is weak. Part of the rows lack a size; the others show once, few, many or a class for expanded clones.

V gene	clone size	J gene	D gene	CDR3 protein	CDR3 DNA
TRBV18	-	TRBJ1-1	-	CASSPPRARGTEAFF	TGTGCCAGCTCACCACCCAGGGCCCGAGGGACTGAAGCTTTCTTT
TRBV20-1	few	TRBJ1-2	-	CSARDTSREQSYTF	TGCAGTGCTAGAGATACCAGCCGAGAACAGAGCTACACCTTC
TRBV6-2/TRBV6-3	many	TRBJ1-1	-	CASSLGAEGFF	TGTGCCAGCAGTCTGGGAGCAGAAGGTTTCTTT
TRBV12-3/TRBV12-4	-	TRBJ2-7	TRBD2	CASSLGGSSYEQYF	TGTGCCAGCAGTTTAGGCGGGAGCTCCTACGAGCAGTACTTC
TRBV28	-	TRBJ2-7	-	CASSPIQGYEQYF	TGTGCCAGCAGCCCTATACAGGGTTACGAGCAGTACTTC
TRBV3-1	few	TRBJ1-6	-	CASSQGASYNSPLHF	TGTGCCAGCAGCCAAGGCGCCTCCTATAATTCACCCCTCCACTTT
TRBV5-1	few	TRBJ2-5	-	CASSSSSVLGETQYF	TGCGCCAGCAGCTCTAGCTCGGTTTTGGGAGAGACCCAGTACTTC
TRBV29-1	few	TRBJ1-1	-	CSGVGGNTEAFF	TGCAGCGGGGTTGGCGGGAACACTGAAGCTTTCTTT
TRBV12-3/TRBV12-4	many	TRBJ2-1	TRBD2	CASSLYIREGRNEQFF	TGTGCCAGCAGTTTATACATACGGGAGGGCCGCAATGAGCAGTTCTTC
TRBV13	many	TRBJ2-5	-	CASSLGSETQYF	TGTGCCAGCAGCTTAGGTAGTGAGACCCAGTACTTC
TRBV29-1	-	TRBJ1-4	TRBD1	CSVGTGGADEKLFF	TGCAGCGTTGGTACAGGGGGCGCCGATGAAAAACTGTTTTTT
TRBV4-1	many	TRBJ1-2	TRBD1	CASSQDRDRSGYTF	TGCGCCAGCAGCCAAGACCGGGACAGGTCTGGCTACACCTTC
TRBV6-5	-	TRBJ2-7	-	CASSRGQSHEQYF	TGTGCCAGCAGTCGTGGACAGTCCCACGAGCAGTACTTC
TRBV12-3/TRBV12-4	-	TRBJ2-5	-	CASSGKGPQETQYF	TGTGCCAGCAGCGGTAAGGGACCGCAAGAGACCCAGTACTTC
TRBV29-1	-	TRBJ2-7	-	CSVGTNGPYEQYF	TGCAGCGTGGGGACAAATGGACCCTACGAGCAGTACTTC
TRBV7-2	-	TRBJ1-4	-	CASSFGPNEKLFF	TGTGCCAGCAGCTTTGGACCCAATGAAAAACTGTTTTTT
TRBV7-2	many	TRBJ2-1	TRBD2	CASSFAGLAGKNNEQFF	TGTGCCAGCAGCTTTGCAGGACTAGCGGGGAAAAACAATGAGCAGTTCTTC
TRBV27	-	TRBJ1-2	-	CASSPRGRAYGYTF	TGTGCCAGCAGCCCCCGCGGCAGGGCCTATGGCTACACCTTC
TRBV7-2	many	TRBJ2-1	TRBD1	CASSRYDRVNEQFF	TGTGCCAGCAGTCGATATGACAGGGTCAATGAGCAGTTCTTC
TRBV29-1	-	TRBJ2-7	-	CSVEGGDGVYEQYF	TGCAGCGTTGAAGGGGGGGACGGTGTCTACGAGCAGTACTTC
TRBV10-3	many	TRBJ1-1	-	CAISVGGITEAFF	TGTGCCATCAGTGTCGGGGGGATTACTGAAGCTTTCTTT
TRBV5-1	few	TRBJ2-1	TRBD2	CASSAPTSGSLSSYNEQFF	TGCGCCAGCAGCGCTCCGACTAGCGGGAGCCTTAGCTCCTACAATGAGCAGTTCTTC